This TCR beta chain was sequenced during a study of cytomegalovirus exposure and HLA in healthy donors. V shed 4 bases, J shed 4 bases, and the junction held 5 bases outside the gene matches. Germline V gene sequence: CDR1 SGHRS, CDR2 YFSETQ. CDR3 length: 15 amino acids. The PCR ran on 60 Vbeta and 13 Jbeta primers. TCRdb keeps only in-frame clones here, not all; method: immunoSEQ multiplex PCR. The data hold fewer than 150,000 clones, with 76% observed a single time. The origin of this receptor is a man in his late teens or twenties in good health and CMV-seronegative. The genes are TRBV5-1 and TRBJ2-5; 12 bases match TRBD2. The sequenced sample was PBMCs. DNA of the CDR3: TGCGCCAGCAGCACCCCGGGACTAGCGGGAGAGACCCAGTACTTC. This sequence encodes CASSTPGLAGETQYF.